The rows below give T cell receptor beta chains drawn from one sample of a study of blood T cells in healthy people across ages. TCRdb reprocessed the 5' RACE reads with MiXCR, giving one entry per CDR3 protein. The sample records 550,000 to 800,000 distinct CDR3 sequences, under 25% being singletons. The specimen sequenced was blood. The receptor source for this set is a man aged 70 or older in good health. The conserved cysteine and the conserved F or W are not part of the CDR3 here. A D gene is named only where the DNA matches it firmly.

TRBJ2-7	.	TRBV2	ASTLGIYEQY
TRBJ1-1	.	TRBV6-2/TRBV6-3	ASSSRVDRTEAF
TRBJ2-5	.	TRBV28	ASSLGIGVQETQY
TRBJ2-5	.	TRBV28	ASSFHNGETQY
TRBJ2-5	TRBD1	TRBV2	ASSRQGLQEAQY
TRBJ2-6	.	TRBV27	ASTPLGANVLT
TRBJ2-4	TRBD2	TRBV7-2	ASSLSGRGGDIQY
TRBJ2-7	.	TRBV6-6	ASSYPRTETYEQY
TRBJ2-5	.	TRBV7-9	ASSLTGHGQETQY
TRBJ2-5	TRBD2	TRBV28	ASSLGGRAFGETQY
TRBJ2-3	.	TRBV5-1	ASSLAEGSVTDTQY